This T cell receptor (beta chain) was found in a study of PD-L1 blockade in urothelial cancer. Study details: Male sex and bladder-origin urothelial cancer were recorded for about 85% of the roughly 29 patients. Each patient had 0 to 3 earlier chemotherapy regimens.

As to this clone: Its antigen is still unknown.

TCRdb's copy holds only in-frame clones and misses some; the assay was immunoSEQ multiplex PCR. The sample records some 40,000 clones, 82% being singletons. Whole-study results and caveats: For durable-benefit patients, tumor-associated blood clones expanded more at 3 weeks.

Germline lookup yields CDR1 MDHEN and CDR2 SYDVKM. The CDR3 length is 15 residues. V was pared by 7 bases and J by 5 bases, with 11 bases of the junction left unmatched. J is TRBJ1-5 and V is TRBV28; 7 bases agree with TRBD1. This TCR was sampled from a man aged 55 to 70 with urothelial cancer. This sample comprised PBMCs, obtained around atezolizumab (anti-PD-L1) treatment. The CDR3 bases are TGTGCCAGCACCATTAGGACAGGCGATTATCAGCCCCAGCATTTT. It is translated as CASTIRTGDYQPQHF.